Each of the 23 T cell receptor beta chains below was sequenced from the same sample in a study of blood T cells in healthy people across ages. Next came a second PCR, run for roughly 7 to 12 cycles, which used a sample-barcoded 5' primer along with a J-beta primer mix. TCRdb reprocessed the 5' RACE reads via MiXCR and lists one record per CDR3 protein. Altogether approximately 1.5 million distinct CDR3 sequences are present, roughly 43% being singletons, with the ten largest covering just over 4%. The sequencing input was blood. The receptors were gathered from a woman between 18 and 30 years old in good health.

The rearrangement joins TRBV6-6 to TRBJ2-4; D is perhaps TRBD1 (5 bases). CDR3 size: 16 residues. The ends were cut back, 0 bases at V and 0 bases at J, with 9 bases in the middle. Germline-derived CDR1 and CDR2 are MNHNY and SVGAGI (reference sequence). The CDR3: CASSYSDSLAKNIQYF. The CDR3 DNA follows: TGTGCCAGCAGTTACTCTGACAGTCTAGCCAAAAACATTCAGTACTTC.

The rearrangement links TRBV29-1 to TRBJ2-2; D is unclear. The V and J ends lost 4 bases and 0 bases respectively, with 9 bases between them. This CDR3 has 14 residues. Germline assignment: CDR1 SQVTM and CDR2 ANQGSEA. The CDR3 loop reads CSVVGPTNTGELFF. Here the CDR3 DNA reads TGCAGCGTTGTCGGGCCAACGAACACCGGGGAGCTGTTTTTT.

J is TRBJ2-1 and V is TRBV29-1; 7 bases map to TRBD1. CDR1 and CDR2 (germline): SQVTM, ANQGSEA. CDR3 length: 15 residues. The V and J ends lost 2 bases and 0 bases, in that order; junction bases with no gene match: 4. CDR3 bases: TGCAGCGTTGAACGCCGGGACAGCTCCTACAATGAGCAGTTCTTC. This encodes CSVERRDSSYNEQFF.

This clonotype has more than one count but fewer than ten. The genes are TRBV28 and TRBJ2-1; D may be TRBD2 (6 bases). The V and J ends lost 7 bases and 4 bases respectively, with 17 bases between them. Germline lookup yields CDR1 MDHEN and CDR2 SYDVKM. The CDR3 spans 15 residues. The CDR3 loop reads CASTIGTGPYNEQFF. The CDR3 region has the DNA TGTGCCAGCACCATCGGGACTGGCCCGTACAATGAGCAGTTCTTC.

V and J are TRBV7-8 and TRBJ1-5; perhaps TRBD1 as D (6 bases). The germline CDR1 and CDR2 sequences are SGHVS and FQNEAQ. The V end was cut by 5 bases, the J end by 1 base, with 21 bases between. The CDR3 length is 18 residues. CDR3 sequence (DNA): TGTGCCAGCAGCCCGAGCTTTCCAGGACAGACAAGCAATCAGCCCCAGCATTTT. Translating it yields CASSPSFPGQTSNQPQHF.

This chain links TRBV3-1 with TRBJ2-4; D possibly corresponds to TRBD2 (7 bases). Gene TRBJ2-5 matches the end of the DNA better, so the J call may be wrong. The CDR3 totals 16 residues. CDR1 and CDR2 (germline): LGHDT, YNNKEL (reference sequence). CDR3 amino acids: CASSQDRGGVEETQYF. CDR3 in DNA: TGTGCCAGCAGCCAAGATCGAGGGGGGGTAGAAGAGACCCAGTACTTC.

This clonotype was detected a few times. The V and J genes are TRBV20-1 and TRBJ2-2; no clear D gene. V was pared by 1 base and J by 1 base, with 7 bases between. Germline V gene lookup returns CDR1 DFQATT and CDR2 SNEGSKA (reference sequence). The CDR3 runs 14 residues. In nucleotides, the CDR3 is TGCAGTGCTAGAGCGGCTCGGAACACCGGGGAGCTGTTTTTT. Amino acid sequence: CSARAARNTGELFF.

The chain links TRBV7-9 to TRBJ2-1, with D tentatively TRBD1 or TRBD2 (5 bases each). Near its end, the DNA agrees better with TRBJ2-7, so the J call may be wrong. The CDR3 runs 16 residues. The germline V gene encodes CDR1 SEHNR and CDR2 FQNEAQ (reference sequence). The CDR3 protein is CASSPRDPSSYNEQYF. In nucleotides, the CDR3 is TGTGCCAGCAGCCCCCGGGACCCAAGCTCCTACAATGAGCAGTACTTC.

The V call is TRBV7-8, the J call TRBJ2-1; no clear D gene. V was cut by 5 bases and J by 7 bases, with 15 bases left in between. The CDR3 totals 14 residues. Germline CDR1 reads SGHVS; CDR2 reads FQNEAQ. The CDR3, as DNA: TGTGCCAGCAGCGCAGACTGGTTGGAGAATGAGCAGTTCTTC. It encodes CASSADWLENEQFF.

This clonotype has ten or more counts. The V and J genes are TRBV5-8 and TRBJ2-7; D call uncertain. Trimming took off 4 bases at V and 3 bases at J, with 11 bases between the two ends. The CDR3 is made up of 13 amino acids. CDR1 and CDR2 from the germline V gene are SGHTS and YDEGEE. The CDR3 here is CASSHEQGYEQYF. DNA of the CDR3: TGTGCCAGCAGCCACGAACAAGGCTACGAGCAGTACTTC.

This clonotype appeared once. J is TRBJ2-3 and V is TRBV20-1; no firm D call. Looked up from germline, CDR1 is DFQATT and CDR2 is SNEGSKA (reference sequence). The CDR3 has 16 residues. Trimming removed 0 bases from V and 0 bases from J, with 13 bases in between. CDR3 sequence: CSARDPTDPSTDTQYF. CDR3 coding DNA: TGCAGTGCTAGAGATCCCACGGATCCTAGCACAGATACGCAGTATTTT.

The chain combines TRBV7-9 with TRBJ2-2; perhaps TRBD2 as D (5 bases). This CDR3 region has 16 residues. The V gene lost 5 bases and the J gene lost 3 bases, with 16 bases spanning the gap. The germline V gene encodes CDR1 SEHNR and CDR2 FQNEAQ (reference sequence). CDR3 residues: CASSPRALAYTGELFF. Written as DNA, the CDR3 is TGTGCCAGCAGCCCCCGGGCATTAGCGTACACCGGGGAGCTGTTTTTT.

This chain links TRBV7-2 with TRBJ2-3; D is perhaps TRBD2 (5 bases). V dropped 3 bases and J dropped 1 base, with 8 bases sitting between them. CDR3 length equals 14 residues. CDR1 is SGHTA and CDR2 is FQGNSA in the germline V gene. The chain's CDR3 is CASSFGLGTDTQYF. The CDR3 bases are TGTGCCAGCAGCTTTGGACTTGGCACAGATACGCAGTATTTT.

The V and J genes are TRBV5-1 and TRBJ1-1; D remains unclear. The V end lost 1 base, the J end lost 1 base, and 11 bases lay between the germline ends. The CDR3 extends over 15 amino acids. The germline gives CDR1 SGHRS, CDR2 YFSETQ. The CDR3 sequence is CASSLLPRPNTEAFF. Written as DNA, the CDR3 is TGCGCCAGCAGCTTGCTGCCCCGTCCGAACACTGAAGCTTTCTTT. The whole variable domain, remainder taken from reference TRBV5-1 and TRBJ1-1, is KAGVTQTPRYLIKTRGQQVTLSCSPISGHRSVSWYQQTPGQGLQFLFEYFSETQRNKGNFPGRFSGRQFSNSRSEMNVSTLELGDSALYLCASSLLPRPNTEAFFGQGTRLTVV.

This clonotype was found a few times. The chain recombines TRBV20-1 with TRBJ2-1, with D unclear. Germline V gene lookup returns CDR1 DFQATT and CDR2 SNEGSKA (reference sequence). This CDR3 is 12 amino acids long. V dropped 8 bases and J dropped 4 bases, with 12 bases sitting between them. The DNA for the CDR3 is TGCAGTACCTCTCAGCCTTACAATGAGCAGTTCTTC. Translation gives CSTSQPYNEQFF.

The chain uses TRBV20-1 and TRBJ2-5; 10 nucleotides match TRBD2. The J call may be mistaken, given a closer DNA end match to TRBJ2-7. In germline, CDR1 is DFQATT, CDR2 SNEGSKA (reference sequence). The CDR3 is 12 amino acids. CDR3 nucleotides: TGCAGTGCTAAAGCGGGGGGGCGCGAGCAGTACTTC. This encodes CSAKAGGREQYF.

This sequence joins TRBV3-1 and TRBJ1-1; D unclear. This CDR3 comprises 16 residues. CDR1 and CDR2 (germline): LGHDT, YNNKEL (reference sequence). Deletions cut 2 bases from V and 1 base from J, with 14 bases between. CDR3 sequence reads: CASSQMRPHTNTEAFF. The CDR3 DNA follows: TGTGCCAGCAGCCAAATGAGACCCCACACGAACACTGAAGCTTTCTTT.

This clonotype has just a few counts. The chain employs TRBV30 and TRBJ2-1; 7 positions match TRBD1. The CDR3 extends over 13 amino acids. V lost 4 bases and J lost 8; bases outside the gene matches: 8. CDR1 and CDR2 (germline): GTSNPN, SVGIG (reference sequence). Here the CDR3 DNA reads TGTGCCTGGACCGATGCCGACAGGGATGAGCAGTTCTTC. This gives the protein CAWTDADRDEQFF.

The chain links TRBV27 to TRBJ2-1, with TRBD2 identical over 12 bases. With 2 bases clipped from V and 9 bases from J, the junction kept 2 bases outside the gene matches. The V gene's germline CDR1 is MNHEY and CDR2 SMNVEV (reference sequence). This CDR3 contains 14 residues. The CDR3 sequence: CASSLGLAGSEQFF. The CDR3 nucleotides read TGTGCCAGCAGTTTAGGACTAGCGGGATCTGAGCAGTTCTTC.

The chain is built from TRBV6-2 or TRBV6-3 and TRBJ2-1, with TRBD2 matching 9 bases. The V gene end was trimmed by 8 bases and the J gene end by 0 bases; junction bases not matched to a gene: 2. The CDR3 runs 14 residues. Germline-derived CDR1 and CDR2 are MNHEY and SVGEGT. CDR3 in DNA: TGTGCCAGCGGACTAGCGAGCTCCTACAATGAGCAGTTCTTC. Residues: CASGLASSYNEQFF.

This clonotype was detected only a few times. The genes are TRBV7-9 and TRBJ2-7, with no clear D. CDR3 length equals 14 residues. Trimming cost V 0 bases and J 6 bases, with 12 bases left between them. Germline V gene sequence: CDR1 SEHNR, CDR2 FQNEAQ (reference sequence). DNA for the CDR3: TGTGCCAGCAGCTTAGCGGCAGGATGGTCCGAGCAGTACTTC. It yields the protein CASSLAAGWSEQYF.

The rearrangement links TRBV28 to TRBJ2-3; D is undetermined. CDR1 is MDHEN and CDR2 is SYDVKM in the germline V gene. V was cut by 2 bases and J by 2 bases, with 14 bases left in between. CDR3 length: 16 residues. DNA for the CDR3: TGTGCCAGCAGTTTAGGCCCGGAACAACTCACAGATACGCAGTATTTT. It specifies CASSLGPEQLTDTQYF.

This clonotype has only a few counts. The rearrangement links TRBV4-3 to TRBJ2-5; weak D call: TRBD2 (6 bases). Deletions cut 0 bases from V and 5 bases from J, with 13 bases between. Germline lookup yields CDR1 LGHNA and CDR2 YSLEER. This CDR3 has 15 residues. The CDR3 spells CASSQEVELAETQYF. DNA of the CDR3: TGCGCCAGCAGCCAAGAGGTGGAGCTAGCGGAGACCCAGTACTTC.